This T cell receptor beta chain was captured by sequencing in a study of blood T cells in healthy people across ages (dated by TCRdb to 2013 to 2016). Some background on the complete study: In model experiments, template switching captured roughly one uniquely barcoded TCR beta cDNA molecule for every two T cells. Age-related changes in TCR beta repertoire diversity were measured in the study by deep sequencing normalized with unique cDNA molecular identifiers. The donors were divided into four age groups: young (average about 16 years), middle-aged (under 40), aged (62) and long-lived (roughly 82). To avoid experimental bias, donors of different ages were spread randomly across the sequencing lanes. Two additional independent replicas of 1 million unique cDNA reads from the same blood draw were analyzed for two donors (one aged 18 to 30 and one aged 80 or older).

What the study reported, not specific to this receptor: The long-lived group showed more naive CD4+ T cells, fewer expanded clones and increased TCR diversity than the aged group, suggesting age selection. As age increased, observed TCR beta diversity per million T cells dropped in a roughly linear way, and a significant reduction was already evident by age 40. Because the CMV infection status of the donors was unknown, age-related changes in expanded clonotypes may potentially have been confounded. There was a strong correlation between observed TCR beta diversity and the percentage of naive T cells measured by flow cytometry. Estimates of total diversity based on one million sequenced T cells were regarded as lower bounds and as underestimates. Conclusive comparison of naive and antigen-experienced compartments was prevented by the profiling of bulk unsorted PBMCs.

The CDR3, from cysteine to phenylalanine, totals 14 residues. The sequence is cut down to CDR3 DNA, 42 bases in frame from base 1. CDR1 SNHLY and CDR2 FYNNEI were looked up in the germline V gene. At the junction V is shortened by 3 bases and J by 6 bases, with 12 bases in between. Library method: 5' RACE. The run used an Illumina HiSeq 2500. A second about 7 to 11 cycle PCR used a sample-barcoded 5' primer and a J-beta primer mix. A template-switch 5' adaptor carrying 12 random nucleotides introduced a unique molecular identifier onto each TCR beta cDNA molecule. At least 2.5 million CDR3-containing paired-end reads were obtained from each sample. First-strand cDNA synthesis was performed from all RNA using the Mint cDNA synthesis kit, with priming by a TRBC-specific oligonucleotide. Following uracil-DNA glycosylase treatment, a first 18-cycle PCR with universal primers M1SS and BC2_uni_R was performed on all cDNA. The authors processed their data as follows. For normalization, 1 million high-quality reads, each with a distinct molecular identifier, were randomly selected from each sample. Reads with shared molecular identifiers were discarded instead of being binned into consensus sequences. MiTCR, with a Q25 quality threshold and the strictest error-elimination algorithm, was used for CDR3 identification, clonotype clustering and error correction. A nonparametric unseen species model with Euler transformation was used to estimate a lower bound on total TCR beta diversity. TCRdb handled the public reads itself, with Q25 trimming in fastp and clone calling in MiXCR, and kept productive beta chains. CDR3 protein duplicates are merged, each entry listing the most common genes and DNA. These V and J calls originate from TCRdb's pipeline instead of the authors' own analysis. Counted in this sample were about 640,000 distinct CDR3 sequences; approximately 50% of them appeared once. Jointly, the top ten make up about two fifths of the sample.

The donors were roughly 39 Caucasian individuals from Russia, aged 6 to 90 years, who were systemically healthy. Each donor gave 9 to 10 milliliters of peripheral blood, collected into EDTA-treated Vacutainer tubes. Ficoll-Paque density-gradient centrifugation was used to isolate PBMCs, with at least 7 million per sample. Total RNA was extracted from PBMCs with Trizol reagent, with at least 5 micrograms obtained per sample. Naive CD45RAhigh/CD27high T cell percentages were measured by flow cytometry on a PBMC aliquot from every donor. Of note for this clonotype: Its recognized antigen is unknown. Base qualities are not recorded, but no much larger clone differs from it by a single base.

The sample was blood. The source is a man between 60 and 75 years old in good health. The chain employs TRBV2 and TRBJ2-1; the D segment is perhaps TRBD1 or TRBD2, each sharing 7 matched bases. The CDR3 region reads CASSEGRGPNEQFF. The DNA sequence is TGTGCCAGCAGTGAGGGGAGGGGGCCCAATGAGCAGTTCTTC. The entire variable domain, with the stretches around the CDR3 drawn from the reference TRBV2 and TRBJ2-1 proteins, is EPEVTQTPSHQVTQMGQEVILRCVPISNHLYFYWYRQILGQKVEFLVSFYNNEISEKSEIFDDQFSVERPDGSNFTLKIRSTKLEDSAMYFCASSEGRGPNEQFFGPGTRLTVL.